This T cell receptor beta chain originates from a study of T cells after yellow fever vaccination. The trim removed 6 bases at V and 3 bases at J, leaving 5 bases unmatched. The CDR3 length is 16 residues. Germline-derived CDR1 and CDR2 are LNHDA and SQIVND (reference sequence). MiXCR, applied by TCRdb to the 5' RACE reads, yields one record per CDR3 protein. The sample shows some 29,000 distinct CDR3 sequences, 5% of them seen only once. This clonotype was recorded at least ten times. The receptor comes from a man aged 25-45 years who received the YFV17D yellow fever vaccine. The chain employs TRBV19 and TRBJ2-1, with TRBD2 matching over 13 bases. The source was CD8+ T cells sorted from PBMCs, collected 10 days after the yellow fever booster vaccination. This CDR3 reads CASSRRTSGSYNEQFF. In DNA, the CDR3 is TGTGCCAGTAGCCGACGGACTAGCGGGAGCTACAATGAGCAGTTCTTC.